A single sample is the source of the 11 T cell receptor beta chains below, sequenced in a study of spatial heterogeneity in lung cancer. TCRdb re-called the 5' RACE reads with MiXCR, one entry per CDR3 protein. The data show some 15,000 distinct CDR3 sequences, approximately 5% seen once. General study findings and limits: Counts of expanded intratumoral alpha and beta TCRs tracked tumor mutation counts.

These receptors' antigens are unknown. Documented time point: sample taken at primary tumor resection. The sequenced sample was lung tumor tissue, obtained at surgery. These receptors all stem from a male donor with early-stage non-small cell lung cancer.

This clonotype appeared many times. The chain carries TRBV7-2 and TRBJ2-5; 8 bases fit TRBD1. Germline trimming cut 5 bases from V and 5 bases from J; bases unmatched to any gene: 7. CDR3 size: 14 residues. The germline CDR1 and CDR2 sequences are SGHTA and FQGNSA. The CDR3 DNA follows: TGTGCCAGCAGCCGGACAGGGAGTGGGGAGACCCAGTACTTC. Translated: CASSRTGSGETQYF.

Ten or more counts support this clonotype. This rearrangement joins TRBV20-1 to TRBJ1-1, with D perhaps matching TRBD1 (5 bases). Germline CDR1 DFQATT, CDR2 SNEGSKA (reference sequence). The V end lost 4 bases, the J end lost 0 bases, and 9 bases lay between the germline ends. The CDR3 is 13 residues long. Here the CDR3 DNA reads TGCAGTGCTACCGGGACGTTGAACACTGAAGCTTTCTTT. This codes for CSATGTLNTEAFF.

This clonotype was seen at least ten times. The genes are TRBV7-2 and TRBJ2-5, with TRBD2 as a possible D gene (6 bases). CDR3 length: 13 amino acids. Between the trimmed V and J ends, which lost 0 bases and 5 bases, there was a span of 7 bases. Germline V gene sequence: CDR1 SGHTA, CDR2 FQGNSA. In nucleotides, the CDR3 is TGTGCCAGCAGCTTAGCAGGGACTGAGACCCAGTACTTC. This sequence encodes CASSLAGTETQYF.

This clonotype was counted ten times or more. The chain joins TRBV5-1 to TRBJ1-2; 7 bases map to TRBD1. V shed 2 bases, J shed 8 bases, and the junction held 3 bases outside the gene matches. The CDR3 is made up of 12 amino acids. Germline V lookup: CDR1 SGHRS, CDR2 YFSETQ. The CDR3 DNA reads TGCGCCAGCAGCTTCCAGGGGGGCGGCTACACCTTC. Translating gives CASSFQGGGYTF.

The sample holds many counts of this clonotype. CDR3 DNA sequence: TGCGCCAGCAGGTTGCGGCCGGGCACCGGGGAGCTGTTTTTT. Residues: CASRLRPGTGELFF. The J gene is TRBJ2-2, the V gene TRBV4-3; no firm D call. The germline CDR1 and CDR2 sequences are LGHNA and YSLEER. V was trimmed by 6 bases and J by 4 bases, leaving 12 bases between them. The CDR3 is 14 amino acids.

This clonotype was detected ten times or more. The chain employs TRBV20-1 and TRBJ2-2; D is unclear. Trimming took 0 bases from V and 6 from J, leaving 5 bases between them. Germline CDR1 DFQATT, CDR2 SNEGSKA (reference sequence). The CDR3 runs 12 residues. CDR3 DNA: TGCAGTGCTAGAGACCCCCCCGGGGAGCTGTTTTTT. Protein product: CSARDPPGELFF.

This clonotype is judged large (0.1 to 1%). J is TRBJ1-1 and V is TRBV6-1, with D maybe TRBD1 (5 bases). The CDR3 length is 14 residues. Germline V CDR1 and CDR2: MNHNS, SASEGT. Deletions cut 5 bases from V and 1 base from J, with 11 bases between. In DNA form, the CDR3 reads TGTGCCAGCAGTCCCTGGGGGGAGAACACTGAAGCTTTCTTT. Amino acids: CASSPWGENTEAFF.

The sample holds many counts of this clonotype. The chain combines TRBV12-3 or TRBV12-4 with TRBJ2-1, with TRBD2 as a possible D gene (5 bases). Trimming stripped 1 base from V and 7 bases from J, with 17 bases between. This CDR3 comprises 16 residues. CDR3 DNA sequence: TGTGCCAGCAGTTTAGTGTCAGGAGGTTTCCGGAATGAGCAGTTCTTC. Protein sequence: CASSLVSGGFRNEQFF.

In its sample, this clonotype was seen many times. The rearrangement links TRBV7-9 to TRBJ2-3; D is unclear. The CDR3 spans 15 residues. Germline loops: CDR1 SEHNR, CDR2 FQNEAQ (reference sequence). V was shortened by 5 bases and J by 2 bases, with 14 bases between the two germline ends. This CDR3 reads CASSNTLSYTDTQYF. CDR3 in DNA: TGTGCCAGCAGCAACACCCTTAGCTACACAGATACGCAGTATTTT.

Here the CDR3 reads CASSPHRQGDSAQYV. CDR3 nucleotides: TGTGCCAGCAGTCCACATAGGCAGGGAGATTCCGCGCAGTACGTC. This sequence joins TRBV28 and TRBJ2-7; D is possibly TRBD1 or TRBD2 (5 bases each). Germline CDR1 and CDR2: MDHEN and SYDVKM. V lost 5 bases to trimming and J lost 9 bases, with 23 bases between them. The CDR3 has 15 residues.

Many counts were recorded for this clonotype. The V and J genes are TRBV10-3 and TRBJ2-2; 9 bases fit TRBD1. Losses at the gene ends were 6 bases for V and 4 bases for J; bases not matched to a gene: 3. The CDR3 spans 14 residues. Germline assignment: CDR1 ENHRY and CDR2 SYGVKD. The chain's CDR3 is CAIRGTGITGELFF. DNA for the CDR3: TGTGCCATCAGAGGGACAGGGATCACCGGGGAGCTGTTTTTT.